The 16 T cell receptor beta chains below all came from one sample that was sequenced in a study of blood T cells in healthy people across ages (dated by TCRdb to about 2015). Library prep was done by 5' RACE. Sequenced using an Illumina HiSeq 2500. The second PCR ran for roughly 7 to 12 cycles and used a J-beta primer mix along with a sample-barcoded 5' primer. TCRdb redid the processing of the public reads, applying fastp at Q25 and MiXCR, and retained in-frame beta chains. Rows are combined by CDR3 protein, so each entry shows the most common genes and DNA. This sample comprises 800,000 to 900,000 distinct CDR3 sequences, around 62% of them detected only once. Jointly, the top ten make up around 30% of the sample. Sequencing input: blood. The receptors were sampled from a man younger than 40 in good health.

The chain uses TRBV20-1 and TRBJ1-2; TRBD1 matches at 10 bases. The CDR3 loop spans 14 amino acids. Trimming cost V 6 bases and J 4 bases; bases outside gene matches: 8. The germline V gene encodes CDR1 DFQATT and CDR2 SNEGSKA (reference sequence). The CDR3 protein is CSATPGQGTYGYTF. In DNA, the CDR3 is TGCAGTGCCACCCCGGGACAGGGGACCTATGGCTACACCTTC.

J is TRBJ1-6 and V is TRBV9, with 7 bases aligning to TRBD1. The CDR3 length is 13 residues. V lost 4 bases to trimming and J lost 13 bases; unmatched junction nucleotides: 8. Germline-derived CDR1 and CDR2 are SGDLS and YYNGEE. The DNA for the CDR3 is TGTGCCAGCAGCTCGGGACAGTTTGACCCCCTCCACTTT. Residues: CASSSGQFDPLHF.

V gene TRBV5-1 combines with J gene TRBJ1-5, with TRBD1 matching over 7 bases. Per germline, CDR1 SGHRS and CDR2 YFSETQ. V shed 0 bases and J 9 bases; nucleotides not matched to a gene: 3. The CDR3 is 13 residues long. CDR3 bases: TGCGCCAGCAGCTTGGGAGGGGACAGGCCCCAGCATTTT. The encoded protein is CASSLGGDRPQHF.

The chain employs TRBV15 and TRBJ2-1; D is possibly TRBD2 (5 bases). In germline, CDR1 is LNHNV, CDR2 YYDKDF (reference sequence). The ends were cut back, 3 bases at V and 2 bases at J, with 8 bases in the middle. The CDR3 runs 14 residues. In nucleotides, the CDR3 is TGTGCCACCAGCAGCAGCGGAGCCTACAATGAGCAGTTCTTC. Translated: CATSSSGAYNEQFF.

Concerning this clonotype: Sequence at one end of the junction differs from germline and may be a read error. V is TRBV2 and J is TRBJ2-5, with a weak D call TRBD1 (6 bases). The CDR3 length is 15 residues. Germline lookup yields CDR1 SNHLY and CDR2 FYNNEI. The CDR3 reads CASSTTGTMRETLYF. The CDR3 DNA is TGTGCCAGCAGTACAACCGGGACAATGCGCGAGACCCTGTACTTC.

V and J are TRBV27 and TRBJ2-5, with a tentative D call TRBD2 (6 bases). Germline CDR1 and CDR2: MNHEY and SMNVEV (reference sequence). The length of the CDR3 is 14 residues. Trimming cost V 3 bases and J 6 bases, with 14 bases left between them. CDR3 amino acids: CASSFGGKRQTQYF. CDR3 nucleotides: TGTGCCAGCAGTTTCGGAGGGAAGCGGCAGACCCAGTACTTC.

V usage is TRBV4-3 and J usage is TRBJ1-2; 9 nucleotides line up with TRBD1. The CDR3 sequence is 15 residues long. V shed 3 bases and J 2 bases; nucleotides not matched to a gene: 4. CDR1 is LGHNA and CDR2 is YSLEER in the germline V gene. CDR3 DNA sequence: TGCGCCAGCAGCCATTTCGGACAGGGGAACTATGGCTACACCTTC. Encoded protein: CASSHFGQGNYGYTF.

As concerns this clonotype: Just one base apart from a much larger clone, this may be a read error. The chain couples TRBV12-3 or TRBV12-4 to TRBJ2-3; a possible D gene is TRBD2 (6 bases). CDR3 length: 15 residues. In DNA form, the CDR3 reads TGTGCCAGCAGTATCAATCCAGCGGGCACAGATGCGCAGTATTTT. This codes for CASSINPAGTDAQYF.

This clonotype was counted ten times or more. The CDR3 here is CASNPDLGSYEQYF. The CDR3 DNA is TGTGCCAGCAACCCTGACTTAGGGAGCTACGAGCAGTACTTC. This sequence joins TRBV7-9 and TRBJ2-7; D is possibly TRBD2 (5 bases). The germline V and J ends were trimmed by 7 bases and 3 bases, with 16 bases remaining between them. The CDR3 is 14 amino acids. The germline V gene encodes CDR1 SEHNR and CDR2 FQNEAQ (reference sequence).

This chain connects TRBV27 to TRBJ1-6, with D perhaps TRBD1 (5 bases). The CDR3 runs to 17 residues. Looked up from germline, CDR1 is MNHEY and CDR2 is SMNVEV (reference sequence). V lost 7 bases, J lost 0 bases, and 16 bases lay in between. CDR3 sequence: CASNTLGGSSYNSPLHF. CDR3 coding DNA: TGTGCCAGCAACACCCTGGGGGGGAGCTCCTATAATTCACCCCTCCACTTT.

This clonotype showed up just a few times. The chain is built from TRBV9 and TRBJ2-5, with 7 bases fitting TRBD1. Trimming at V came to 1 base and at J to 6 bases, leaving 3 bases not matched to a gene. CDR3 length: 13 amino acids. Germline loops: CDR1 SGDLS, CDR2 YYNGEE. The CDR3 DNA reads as TGTGCCAGCAGCGTAAGACAGGGTCAGACCCAGTACTTC. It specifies CASSVRQGQTQYF.

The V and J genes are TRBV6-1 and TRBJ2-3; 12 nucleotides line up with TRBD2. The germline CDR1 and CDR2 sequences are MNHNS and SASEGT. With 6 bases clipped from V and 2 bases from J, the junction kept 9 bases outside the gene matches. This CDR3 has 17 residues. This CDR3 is CASSILGLAGVTDTQYF. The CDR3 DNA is TGTGCCAGCAGCATATTGGGACTAGCGGGTGTCACAGATACGCAGTATTTT.

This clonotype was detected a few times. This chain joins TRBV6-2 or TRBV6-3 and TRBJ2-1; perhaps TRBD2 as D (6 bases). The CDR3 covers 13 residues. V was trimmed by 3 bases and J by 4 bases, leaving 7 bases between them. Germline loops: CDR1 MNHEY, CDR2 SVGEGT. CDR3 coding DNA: TGTGCCAGCAGTTATCGGGAGTACAATGAGCAGTTCTTC. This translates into CASSYREYNEQFF.

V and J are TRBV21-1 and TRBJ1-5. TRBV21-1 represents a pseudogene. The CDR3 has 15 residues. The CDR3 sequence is CASSSVPGPDQPQHF. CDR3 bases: TGTGCCAGCAGCTCCGTCCCAGGGCCGGATCAGCCCCAGCATTTT.

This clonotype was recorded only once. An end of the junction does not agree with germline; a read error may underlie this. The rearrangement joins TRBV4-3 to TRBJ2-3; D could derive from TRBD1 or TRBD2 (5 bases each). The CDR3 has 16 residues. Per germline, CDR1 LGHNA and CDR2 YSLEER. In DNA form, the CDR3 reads TGCGCCAGCAGCCAAGTTGGCGGGCCAAACACAGGTACGCAGTATTTT. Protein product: CASSQVGGPNTGTQYF.

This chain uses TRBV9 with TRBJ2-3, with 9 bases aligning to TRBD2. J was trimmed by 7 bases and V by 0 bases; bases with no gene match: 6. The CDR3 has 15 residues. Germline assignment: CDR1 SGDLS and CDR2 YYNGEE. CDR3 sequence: CASSVVSGGLNTQYF. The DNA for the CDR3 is TGTGCCAGCAGCGTAGTAAGCGGGGGGTTGAATACGCAGTATTTT.